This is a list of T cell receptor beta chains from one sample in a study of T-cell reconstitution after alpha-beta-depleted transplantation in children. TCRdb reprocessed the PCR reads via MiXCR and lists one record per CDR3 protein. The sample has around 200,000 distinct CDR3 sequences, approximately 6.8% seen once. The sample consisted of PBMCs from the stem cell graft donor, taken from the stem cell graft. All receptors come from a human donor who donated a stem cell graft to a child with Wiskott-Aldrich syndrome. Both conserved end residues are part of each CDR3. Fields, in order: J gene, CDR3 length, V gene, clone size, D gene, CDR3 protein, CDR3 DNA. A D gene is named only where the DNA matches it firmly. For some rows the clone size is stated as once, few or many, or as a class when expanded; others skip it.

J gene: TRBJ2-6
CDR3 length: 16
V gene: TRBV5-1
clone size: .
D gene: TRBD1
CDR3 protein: CASRTGANSGANVLTF
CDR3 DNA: TGCGCCAGCCGGACAGGGGCCAACTCTGGGGCCAACGTCCTGACTTTC

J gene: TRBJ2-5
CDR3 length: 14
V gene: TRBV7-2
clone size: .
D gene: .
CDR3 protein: CASSPALGGGTQYF
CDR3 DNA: TGTGCCAGCAGCCCCGCTCTCGGAGGGGGGACCCAGTACTTC

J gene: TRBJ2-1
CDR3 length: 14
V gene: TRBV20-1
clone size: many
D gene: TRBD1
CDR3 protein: CSARQGSAYNEQFF
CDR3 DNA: TGCAGTGCCCGACAGGGCTCGGCCTACAATGAGCAGTTCTTC

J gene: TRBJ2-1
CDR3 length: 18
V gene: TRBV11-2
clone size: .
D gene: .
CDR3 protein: CASSLDIMLGRSQGEQFF
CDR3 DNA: TGTGCCAGCAGCTTAGATATAATGCTCGGTAGGTCCCAGGGTGAGCAGTTCTTC

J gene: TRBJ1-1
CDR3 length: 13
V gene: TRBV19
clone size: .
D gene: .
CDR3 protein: CASSSPRNTEAFF
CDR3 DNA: TGTGCCAGTAGTTCACCACGAAACACTGAAGCTTTCTTT

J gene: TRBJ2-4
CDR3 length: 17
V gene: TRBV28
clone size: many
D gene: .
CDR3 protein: CASSGRVTGSLNDIQYF
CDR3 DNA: TGTGCCAGCAGTGGCAGGGTGACTGGTTCCCTGAACGACATTCAGTACTTC

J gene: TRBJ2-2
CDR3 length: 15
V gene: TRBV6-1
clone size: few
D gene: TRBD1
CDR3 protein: CASSAGTALTGELFF
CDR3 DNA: TGTGCCAGCAGTGCCGGGACAGCTCTCACCGGGGAGCTGTTTTTT

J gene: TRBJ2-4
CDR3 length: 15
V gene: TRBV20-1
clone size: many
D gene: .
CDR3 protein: CSASPWTEAKNIQYF
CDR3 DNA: TGCAGTGCTTCTCCCTGGACTGAGGCCAAAAACATTCAGTACTTC

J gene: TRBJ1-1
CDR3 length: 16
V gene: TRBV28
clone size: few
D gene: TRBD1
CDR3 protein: CASSSLLTGESTEAFF
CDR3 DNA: TGTGCCAGCAGTTCCCTCCTGACAGGGGAGAGCACTGAAGCTTTCTTT

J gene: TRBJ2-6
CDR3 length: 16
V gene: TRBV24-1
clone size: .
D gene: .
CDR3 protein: CATSDTWKSGANVLTF
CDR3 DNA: TGTGCCACCAGTGACACCTGGAAATCTGGGGCCAACGTCCTGACTTTC

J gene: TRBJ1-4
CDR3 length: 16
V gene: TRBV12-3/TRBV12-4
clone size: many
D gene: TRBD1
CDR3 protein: CASSLAWNRGLKKLFF
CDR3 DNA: TGTGCCAGCAGTTTAGCGTGGAACAGGGGGCTTAAAAAACTGTTTTTT

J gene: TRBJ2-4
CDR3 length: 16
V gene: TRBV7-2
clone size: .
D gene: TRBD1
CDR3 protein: CASSLVLVQGKNIQYF
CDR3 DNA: TGTGCCAGCAGCTTAGTGTTGGTACAGGGGAAAAACATTCAGTACTTC

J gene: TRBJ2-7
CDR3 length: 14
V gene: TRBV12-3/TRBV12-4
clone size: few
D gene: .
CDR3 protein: CASSFVGTIYEQYF
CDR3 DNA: TGTGCCAGCAGTTTTGTGGGGACAATCTACGAGCAGTACTTC

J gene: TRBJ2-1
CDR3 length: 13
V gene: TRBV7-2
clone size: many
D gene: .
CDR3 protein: CASSHSDRNEQFF
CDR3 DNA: TGTGCCAGCAGCCATAGTGACAGGAATGAGCAGTTCTTC

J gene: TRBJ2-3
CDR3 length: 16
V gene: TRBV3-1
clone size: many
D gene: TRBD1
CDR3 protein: CASSQDPGGWTDTQYF
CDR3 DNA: TGTGCCAGCAGCCAGGACCCAGGGGGATGGACAGATACGCAGTATTTT

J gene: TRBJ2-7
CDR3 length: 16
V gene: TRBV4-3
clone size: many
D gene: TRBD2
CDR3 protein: CASSHFSGTSVYEQYF
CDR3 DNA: TGCGCCAGCAGCCATTTCTCCGGGACTAGCGTCTACGAGCAGTACTTC

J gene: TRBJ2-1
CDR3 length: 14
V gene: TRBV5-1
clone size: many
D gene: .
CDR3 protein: CASSLEGHLTKQFF
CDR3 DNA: TGCGCCAGCAGCTTAGAGGGACACCTAACAAAGCAGTTCTTC

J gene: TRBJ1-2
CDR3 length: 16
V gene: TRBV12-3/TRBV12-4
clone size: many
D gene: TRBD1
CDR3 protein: CASSFPDRGHTNGYTF
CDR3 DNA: TGTGCCAGCAGTTTCCCGGACAGGGGGCACACTAATGGCTACACCTTC

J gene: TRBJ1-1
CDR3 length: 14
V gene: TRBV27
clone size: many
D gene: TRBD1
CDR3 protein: CASRSRTGGTEAFF
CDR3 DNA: TGTGCCAGCCGCTCTCGGACAGGGGGCACTGAAGCTTTCTTT

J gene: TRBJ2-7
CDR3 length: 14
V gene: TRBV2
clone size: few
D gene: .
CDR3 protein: CASSTGMRAYEQYF
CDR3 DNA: TGTGCCAGCAGTACCGGGATGCGAGCCTACGAGCAGTACTTC

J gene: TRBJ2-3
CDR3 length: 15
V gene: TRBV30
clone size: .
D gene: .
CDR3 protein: CAWSDVLGSSDTQYF
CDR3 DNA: TGTGCCTGGAGTGATGTTCTAGGCAGTTCAGATACGCAGTATTTT

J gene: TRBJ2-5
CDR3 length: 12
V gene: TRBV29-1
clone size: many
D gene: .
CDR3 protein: CSVEGDSETQYF
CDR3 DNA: TGCAGCGTTGAAGGAGACTCGGAGACCCAGTACTTC

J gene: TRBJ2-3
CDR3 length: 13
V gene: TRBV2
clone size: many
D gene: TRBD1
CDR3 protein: CASTSGQWDTGYF
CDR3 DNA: TGTGCCAGCACCTCGGGACAGTGGGATACCGGGTATTTT

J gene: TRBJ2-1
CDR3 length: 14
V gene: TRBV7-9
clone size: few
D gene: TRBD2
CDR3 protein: CASSWTSGSDEQFF
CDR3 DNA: TGTGCCAGCAGCTGGACTAGCGGGAGCGATGAGCAGTTCTTC

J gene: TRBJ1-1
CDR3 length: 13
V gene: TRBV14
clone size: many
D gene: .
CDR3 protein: CASSQDRGTEAFF
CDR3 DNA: TGTGCCAGCAGCCAAGACAGGGGTACTGAAGCTTTCTTT

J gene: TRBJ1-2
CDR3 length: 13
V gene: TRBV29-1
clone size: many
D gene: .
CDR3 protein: CSVTGTPNYGYTF
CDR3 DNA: TGCAGCGTTACAGGGACGCCTAACTATGGCTACACCTTC

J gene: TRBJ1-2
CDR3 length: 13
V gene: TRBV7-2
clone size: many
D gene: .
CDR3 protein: CASSLVPIYGYTF
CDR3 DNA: TGTGCCAGCAGCTTAGTCCCTATCTATGGCTACACCTTC

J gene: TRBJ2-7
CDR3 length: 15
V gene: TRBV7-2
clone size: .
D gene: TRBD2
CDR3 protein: CASSKTSGGVYEQYF
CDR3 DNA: TGTGCCAGCAGCAAAACTAGCGGGGGGGTTTACGAGCAGTACTTC

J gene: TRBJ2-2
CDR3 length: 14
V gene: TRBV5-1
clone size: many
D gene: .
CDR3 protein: CASSLRPSLGELFF
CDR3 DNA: TGCGCCAGCAGTCTTCGACCGAGCCTCGGGGAGCTGTTTTTT

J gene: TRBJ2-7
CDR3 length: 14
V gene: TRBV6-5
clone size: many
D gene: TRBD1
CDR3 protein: CASSSGTAAYEQYF
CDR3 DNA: TGTGCCAGCAGTTCCGGGACAGCTGCCTACGAGCAGTACTTC

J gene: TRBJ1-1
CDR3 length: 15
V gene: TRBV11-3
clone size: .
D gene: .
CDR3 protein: CASSSKGPGMVEAFF
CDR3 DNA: TGTGCCAGCAGCTCGAAGGGACCAGGGATGGTTGAAGCTTTCTTT

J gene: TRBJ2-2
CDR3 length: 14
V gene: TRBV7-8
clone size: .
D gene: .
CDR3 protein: CASSFLGNTGELFF
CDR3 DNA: TGTGCCAGCAGCTTTCTTGGGAACACCGGGGAGCTGTTTTTT

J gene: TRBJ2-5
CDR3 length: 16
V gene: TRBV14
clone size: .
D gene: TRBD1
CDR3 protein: CASSSFGGQGQETQYF
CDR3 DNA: TGTGCCAGCAGCAGCTTCGGGGGACAGGGACAGGAGACCCAGTACTTC

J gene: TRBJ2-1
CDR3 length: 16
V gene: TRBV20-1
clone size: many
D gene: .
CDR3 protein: CSIRRERKSSYNEQFF
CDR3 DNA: TGCAGTATTCGCAGGGAACGGAAGAGCTCCTACAATGAGCAGTTCTTC

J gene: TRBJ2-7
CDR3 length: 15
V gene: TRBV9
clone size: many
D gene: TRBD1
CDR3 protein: CASSIGQGYSYEQYF
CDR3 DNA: TGTGCCAGCAGCATCGGACAGGGGTACTCCTACGAGCAGTACTTC

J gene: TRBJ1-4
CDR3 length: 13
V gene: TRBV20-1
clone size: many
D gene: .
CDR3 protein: CSAKQPNNEKLFF
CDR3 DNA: TGCAGTGCAAAGCAGCCCAATAATGAAAAACTGTTTTTT

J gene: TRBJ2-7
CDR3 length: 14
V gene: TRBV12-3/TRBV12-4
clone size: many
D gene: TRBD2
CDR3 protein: CASSFSGGFYEQYF
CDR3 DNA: TGTGCCAGCAGTTTTAGCGGGGGGTTCTACGAGCAGTACTTC

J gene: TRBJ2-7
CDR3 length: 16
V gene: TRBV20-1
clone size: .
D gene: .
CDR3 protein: CSASGVPGSPPYEQYF
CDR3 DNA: TGCAGTGCTAGCGGGGTCCCGGGCAGCCCACCCTACGAGCAGTACTTC

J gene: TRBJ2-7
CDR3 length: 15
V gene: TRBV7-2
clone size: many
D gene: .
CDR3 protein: CASSLAQRRSYEQYF
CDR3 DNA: TGTGCCAGCAGCTTAGCGCAGAGACGCTCCTACGAGCAGTACTTC

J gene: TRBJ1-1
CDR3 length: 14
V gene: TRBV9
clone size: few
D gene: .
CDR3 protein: CASSPVGGATEAFF
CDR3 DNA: TGTGCCAGCAGCCCCGTAGGGGGGGCGACTGAAGCTTTCTTT

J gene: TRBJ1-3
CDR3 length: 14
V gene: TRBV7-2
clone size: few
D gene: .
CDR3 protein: CASSFGQGGNTIYF
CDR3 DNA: TGTGCCAGCAGCTTTGGGCAGGGAGGAAACACCATATATTTT

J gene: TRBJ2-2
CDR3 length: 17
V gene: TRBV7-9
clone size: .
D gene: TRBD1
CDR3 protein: CASSLMVGTGHTGELFF
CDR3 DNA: TGTGCCAGCAGCTTAATGGTGGGGACAGGGCACACCGGGGAGCTGTTTTTT

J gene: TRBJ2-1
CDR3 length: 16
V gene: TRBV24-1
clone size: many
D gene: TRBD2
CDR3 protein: CATSDASGNSYNEQFF
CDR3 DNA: TGTGCCACCAGTGATGCTAGCGGCAACTCCTACAATGAGCAGTTCTTC

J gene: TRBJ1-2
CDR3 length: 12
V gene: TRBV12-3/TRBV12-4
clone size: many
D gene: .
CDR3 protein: CASSFSQSVYTF
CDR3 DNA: TGTGCCAGCAGTTTCTCCCAGTCCGTTTACACCTTC

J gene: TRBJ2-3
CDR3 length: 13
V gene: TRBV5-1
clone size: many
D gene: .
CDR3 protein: CASRFRGTDTQYF
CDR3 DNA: TGCGCCAGCCGATTCCGGGGCACAGATACGCAGTATTTT

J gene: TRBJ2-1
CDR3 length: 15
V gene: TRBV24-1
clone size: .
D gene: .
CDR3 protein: CGTSDQIFQGSEQFF
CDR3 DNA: TGTGGGACCAGTGACCAAATATTCCAGGGAAGTGAGCAGTTCTTC

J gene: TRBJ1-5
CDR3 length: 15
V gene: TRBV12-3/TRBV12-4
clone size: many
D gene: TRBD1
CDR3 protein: CASRPRGGANQPQHF
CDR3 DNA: TGTGCCAGCAGGCCCAGGGGGGGGGCCAATCAGCCCCAGCATTTT

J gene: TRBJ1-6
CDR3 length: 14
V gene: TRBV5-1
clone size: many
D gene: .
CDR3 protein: CASSFSDSNSPLHF
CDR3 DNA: TGCGCCAGCAGCTTTAGTGACAGTAATTCACCCCTCCACTTT

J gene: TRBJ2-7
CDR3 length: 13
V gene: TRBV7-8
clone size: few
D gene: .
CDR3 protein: CASSLASFGEQYF
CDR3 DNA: TGTGCCAGCAGCTTGGCCTCATTCGGCGAGCAGTACTTC

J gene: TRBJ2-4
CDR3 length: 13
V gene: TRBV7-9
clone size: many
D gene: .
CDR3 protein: CASSLVPENIQYF
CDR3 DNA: TGTGCCAGCAGCTTAGTGCCAGAAAACATTCAGTACTTC

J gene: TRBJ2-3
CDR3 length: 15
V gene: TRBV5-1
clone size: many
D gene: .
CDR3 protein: CASSLGPSFTDTQYF
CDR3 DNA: TGCGCCAGCAGCTTGGGACCGTCCTTCACAGATACGCAGTATTTT

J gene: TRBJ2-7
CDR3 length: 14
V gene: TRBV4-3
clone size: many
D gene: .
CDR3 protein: CASSQDARGYEQYF
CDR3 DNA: TGCGCCAGCAGCCAAGACGCCAGGGGATACGAGCAGTACTTC

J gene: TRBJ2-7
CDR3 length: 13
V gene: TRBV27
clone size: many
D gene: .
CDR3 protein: CASTNRVGYEQYF
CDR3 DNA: TGTGCCAGCACTAACAGGGTGGGCTACGAGCAGTACTTC